The 25 T cell receptor beta chains below come from one sample, sequenced in a study of OX40 agonist ivuxolimab in advanced cancers. TCRdb's copy holds only in-frame clones and misses some; the assay was immunoSEQ multiplex PCR. This sample has 100,000 or so clones, with about 90% found just once. This specimen was CD4+ or CD8+ T cells sorted from blood, taken in a trial of the OX40 agonist ivuxolimab. The receptors shown here come from an adult with an advanced solid tumor such as melanoma, head and neck, liver or kidney cancer.

V and J are TRBV9 and TRBJ2-1, with 7 bases fitting TRBD2. The germline V gene encodes CDR1 SGDLS and CDR2 YYNGEE. V shed 0 bases and J 4 bases; nucleotides not matched to a gene: 4. The CDR3 loop spans 15 amino acids. CDR3: CASSVVDSGYNEQFF. The DNA for the CDR3 is TGTGCCAGCAGCGTAGTAGATAGCGGGTACAATGAGCAGTTCTTC.

V is TRBV2 and J is TRBJ2-2; D remains unclear. The germline CDR1 and CDR2 sequences are SNHLY and FYNNEI. Trimming removed 4 bases from V and 0 bases from J, with 6 bases in between. The length of the CDR3 is 14 residues. This CDR3 is CASSVRTNTGELFF. The CDR3 bases are TGTGCCAGCAGTGTACGCACGAACACCGGGGAGCTGTTTTTT.

V usage is TRBV4-1 and J usage is TRBJ1-1; the D gene is possibly TRBD1 (5 bases). V gave up 6 bases and J gave up 1 base, with 9 bases separating them. This CDR3 is built from 13 residues. Germline loops: CDR1 MGHRA, CDR2 YSYEKL. Here the CDR3 DNA reads TGCGCCAGCAGAAAGACAGAGAACACTGAAGCTTTCTTT. This gives the protein CASRKTENTEAFF.

The chain carries TRBV7-2 and TRBJ2-1; TRBD1 is a possible D gene (5 bases). The CDR3 loop spans 15 amino acids. Trimming removed 4 bases from V and 0 bases from J, with 10 bases in between. CDR1 and CDR2 (germline): SGHTA, FQGNSA. CDR3 amino acids: CASSSDTNSYNEQFF. The CDR3 region has the DNA TGTGCCAGCAGCTCGGACACAAACTCCTACAATGAGCAGTTCTTC.

V and J are TRBV20-1 and TRBJ1-1; unclear D gene. The V gene lost 3 bases and the J gene lost 1 base, with 3 bases spanning the gap. This CDR3 is built from 11 residues. Germline-derived CDR1 and CDR2 are DFQATT and SNEGSKA (reference sequence). CDR3 loop: CSASGNTEAFF. The CDR3 bases are TGCAGTGCTAGTGGGAACACTGAAGCTTTCTTT.

The chain combines TRBV30 with TRBJ2-5, with D hard to call. The germline V gene has CDR1 GTSNPN and CDR2 SVGIG (reference sequence). The ends were cut back, 2 bases at V and 5 bases at J, with 12 bases in the middle. The CDR3 totals 13 residues. CDR3 in DNA: TGTGCCTGGAGTCAACCGGCTGCGGAGACCCAGTACTTC. Amino acids: CAWSQPAAETQYF.

V is TRBV9 and J is TRBJ2-1; the D gene is possibly TRBD1 (6 bases). CDR1 and CDR2 from the germline V gene are SGDLS and YYNGEE. This CDR3 region has 15 residues. V dropped 3 bases and J dropped 0 bases, with 10 bases sitting between them. The CDR3, as DNA: TGTGCCAGCAGCGGAGGACAGAGCTCCTACAATGAGCAGTTCTTC. Translated: CASSGGQSSYNEQFF.

The chain uses TRBV2 and TRBJ1-1, with D perhaps TRBD1 (5 bases). The CDR3 totals 14 residues. Germline V gene lookup returns CDR1 SNHLY and CDR2 FYNNEI. The V gene lost 1 base and the J gene lost 5 bases, with 11 bases spanning the gap. As DNA, the CDR3 is TGTGCCAGCAGTGAAGGGCAGGGTAGGACTGAAGCTTTCTTT. Its protein is CASSEGQGRTEAFF. Filled out from reference TRBV2 and TRBJ1-1, the complete variable domain reads EPEVTQTPSHQVTQMGQEVILRCVPISNHLYFYWYRQILGQKVEFLVSFYNNEISEKSEIFDDQFSVERPDGSNFTLKIRSTKLEDSAMYFCASSEGQGRTEAFFGQGTRLTVV.

The J gene is TRBJ1-4, the V gene TRBV6-5, with a tentative D call TRBD1 (5 bases). The CDR3 contains 14 residues. Germline CDR1 MNHEY, CDR2 SVGAGI. V was pared by 6 bases and J by 3 bases, with 11 bases between. The CDR3 reads CASRTGPPNEKLFF. The CDR3 DNA reads TGTGCCAGCAGAACGGGGCCCCCTAATGAAAAACTGTTTTTT.

The chain has TRBV7-2 and TRBJ1-5; perhaps TRBD1 as D (5 bases). This CDR3 has 15 amino acids. Looked up from germline, CDR1 is SGHTA and CDR2 is FQGNSA. The V and J ends lost 4 bases and 6 bases respectively, with 16 bases between them. The CDR3 here is CASSSQVVASQPQHF. The CDR3 DNA sequence: TGTGCCAGCAGCTCACAGGTTGTTGCTTCTCAGCCCCAGCATTTT.

This clone was detected a few times. The chain carries TRBV5-1 and TRBJ2-7; 8 nucleotides line up with TRBD1. J was trimmed by 4 bases and V by 4 bases; bases with no gene match: 4. Germline V gene data show CDR1 as SGHRS and CDR2 as YFSETQ. This CDR3 has 13 residues. The CDR3, as DNA: TGCGCCAGCAGCCGGGACAGGCGATACGAGCAGTACTTC. Translated: CASSRDRRYEQYF.

The chain is built from TRBV19 and TRBJ1-1; D perhaps matches TRBD1 (6 bases). CDR3 size: 18 residues. Trimming took 5 bases from V and 1 from J, leaving 23 bases between them. From germline, CDR1 is LNHDA and CDR2 SQIVND (reference sequence). CDR3 sequence reads: CASSPRAGTRRPNTEAFF. The CDR3 coding sequence is TGTGCCAGTAGTCCCCGAGCAGGGACAAGAAGACCGAACACTGAAGCTTTCTTT.

The chain has TRBV5-1 and TRBJ2-2; the D is unclear. Trimming took off 0 bases at V and 1 base at J, with 7 bases between the two ends. The CDR3 consists of 15 residues. Germline loops: CDR1 SGHRS, CDR2 YFSETQ. The CDR3 loop is CASSLDLRNTGELFF. The CDR3 DNA is TGCGCCAGCAGCTTGGATCTGAGGAACACCGGGGAGCTGTTTTTT.

The gene calls are TRBV9 and TRBJ2-6; D may be TRBD1 (6 bases). Trimming left V 0 bases short and J 0 bases short, with 16 bases between. The CDR3 contains 19 residues. Germline V gene data show CDR1 as SGDLS and CDR2 as YYNGEE. The CDR3 region is CASSVEGDGLSSGANVLTF. Here the CDR3 DNA reads TGTGCCAGCAGCGTAGAGGGGGATGGGTTGAGCTCTGGGGCCAACGTCCTGACTTTC.

V usage is TRBV7-3 and J usage is TRBJ2-7; the D gene is possibly TRBD2 (6 bases). This CDR3 contains 15 residues. V was shortened by 5 bases and J by 4 bases, with 18 bases between the two germline ends. Germline values: CDR1 SGHTA, CDR2 FQGTGA. The CDR3 coding sequence is TGTGCCAGCAGCCTTCTGGGAGGAGAAAAGTACGAGCAGTACTTC. Translation: CASSLLGGEKYEQYF. Looking up the rest from reference TRBV7-3 and TRBJ2-7 gives the full variable domain: GAGVSQTPSNKVTEKGKYVELRCDPISGHTALYWYRQSLGQGPEFLIYFQGTGAADDSGLPNDRFFAVRPEGSVSTLKIQRTERGDSAVYLCASSLLGGEKYEQYFGPGTRLTVT.

The chain links TRBV6-6 to TRBJ1-5, with 10 bases fitting TRBD1. The CDR3 covers 15 residues. Trimming cost V 6 bases and J 8 bases; bases outside gene matches: 10. Germline CDR1 MNHNY, CDR2 SVGAGI (reference sequence). CDR3 DNA: TGTGCCAGCAGGCCACCGGGACAGGGGTTTGAGCCCCAGCATTTT. This gives the protein CASRPPGQGFEPQHF.

The gene calls are TRBV7-6 and TRBJ1-1; TRBD1 might be the D (5 bases). The CDR3 is 13 amino acids. Germline loops: CDR1 SGHVS, CDR2 FNYEAQ. Trimming removed 1 base at V and 5 bases at J, with 8 bases between. This chain's CDR3 is CASSLGGVTEAFF. CDR3 DNA sequence: TGTGCCAGCAGCTTAGGGGGGGTAACTGAAGCTTTCTTT.

The count of this clone is one. J is TRBJ1-2 and V is TRBV2; D gene uncertain. Germline CDR1 reads SNHLY; CDR2 reads FYNNEI. V shed 5 bases and J shed 1 base, with 23 bases lying between them. The CDR3 runs 18 residues. CDR3 in amino acids: CASSSPWAVQKLNYGYTF. The CDR3 nucleotides read TGTGCCAGCAGTAGCCCATGGGCAGTGCAAAAACTTAACTATGGCTACACCTTC.

The gene calls are TRBV21-1 and TRBJ2-5. TRBV21-1 is a documented pseudogene. The CDR3 runs 13 residues. The CDR3 loop reads CASVGTPPETQYF. The CDR3 DNA follows: TGTGCCAGCGTCGGGACCCCACCGGAGACCCAGTACTTC.

V and J are TRBV5-4 and TRBJ1-1; D perhaps matches TRBD1 (6 bases). This CDR3 spans 15 amino acids. Trimming cost V 4 bases and J 0 bases, with 13 bases left between them. From germline, CDR1 is SGHNT and CDR2 YYREEE (reference sequence). The CDR3 region is CASSHSGGMNTEAFF. The CDR3 DNA sequence: TGTGCCAGCAGCCACTCGGGGGGCATGAACACTGAAGCTTTCTTT.

This clone was seen once. J is TRBJ2-3 and V is TRBV27, with a weak D call TRBD1 (7 bases). V lost 4 bases and J 6 bases, leaving 11 bases between the germline ends. The CDR3 is 13 amino acids. In germline, CDR1 is MNHEY, CDR2 SMNVEV (reference sequence). CDR3 amino acids: CASSSAGGDTQYF. CDR3 in DNA: TGTGCCAGCAGTTCGGCAGGGGGGGATACGCAGTATTTT.

This rearrangement joins TRBV7-2 to TRBJ2-7; perhaps TRBD1 as D (6 bases). Trimming took 1 base from V and 4 from J, leaving 8 bases between them. This CDR3 has 13 amino acids. The V gene's germline CDR1 is SGHTA and CDR2 FQGNSA. As DNA, the CDR3 is TGTGCCAGCAGCTTAGGGACAGTATACGAGCAGTACTTC. This encodes CASSLGTVYEQYF.

This chain joins TRBV7-6 and TRBJ1-4, with no clear D. V lost 5 bases and J 0 bases, leaving 13 bases between the germline ends. The CDR3 sequence is 16 residues long. CDR1 is SGHVS, CDR2 FNYEAQ, per germline. The CDR3 bases are TGTGCCAGCAGCCAGGTACCGGTTGCAACTAATGAAAAACTGTTTTTT. As protein: CASSQVPVATNEKLFF.

This sequence joins TRBV30 and TRBJ1-4; TRBD1 agrees at 7 bases. V was pared by 0 bases and J by 5 bases, with 3 bases of the junction left unmatched. The CDR3 is made up of 14 amino acids. The germline V gene encodes CDR1 GTSNPN and CDR2 SVGIG (reference sequence). The CDR3 is CAWSVVTGNEKLFF. CDR3 sequence (DNA): TGTGCCTGGAGTGTTGTGACAGGGAATGAAAAACTGTTTTTT.

The gene calls are TRBV5-4 and TRBJ1-1; D is uncertain. The germline V gene encodes CDR1 SGHNT and CDR2 YYREEE (reference sequence). The ends were cut back, 2 bases at V and 3 bases at J, with 11 bases in the middle. The CDR3 covers 14 residues. The CDR3 sequence is CASSFKTGDTEAFF. The CDR3 DNA follows: TGTGCCAGCAGCTTTAAGACGGGAGACACTGAAGCTTTCTTT. Full variable domain (outside the CDR3, taken from reference TRBV5-4 and TRBJ1-1): ETGVTQSPTHLIKTRGQQVTLRCSSQSGHNTVSWYQQALGQGPQFIFQYYREEENGRGNFPPRFSGLQFPNYSSELNVNALELDDSALYLCASSFKTGDTEAFFGQGTRLTVV.